This T cell receptor beta chain was identified in a study of cytomegalovirus exposure and HLA in healthy donors. Overall study results and limits: Later on, a genetic analysis was performed. It linked a missense variant in DCLRE1C with V- and J-gene trimming of TCR beta. In a later analysis, at a false discovery rate of 0.05, roughly 16,000 TCR beta sequences matched HLA alleles. Several V segments, TRBV6-2 and TRBV6-3 among them, could not be told apart and were dropped.

Between the trimmed V and J ends, which lost 2 bases and 4 bases, there was a span of 11 bases. The CDR3 loop spans 14 amino acids. Germline V gene data show CDR1 as WSHSY and CDR2 as SAAADI. Primers for the PCR totalled 60 Vbeta and 13 Jbeta. The protocol was immunoSEQ multiplex PCR, while the TCRdb copy is restricted to in-frame clones and leaves out a portion. This table holds tens of thousands of clones. On this clone itself: The antigen is not known.

The study sampled nominally healthy donors, though unrecorded immune exposures were likely. Input material: PBMCs. This sequence was found in a male donor in good health and CMV-seropositive. The chain employs TRBV10-2 and TRBJ1-1, with D possibly TRBD1 on 5 matching bases. The DNA of the CDR3 is TGCGCCAGCAGTGAGGCACCGGGGGTCACTGAAGCTTTCTTT. Its translation is CASSEAPGVTEAFF.